Reported below is one T cell receptor (beta chain). The antigen remains undetermined. The data were produced by immunoSEQ multiplex PCR, yet TCRdb's version contains in-frame clones alone and is incomplete. Here the sample spans about 100,000 clones, about 89% being singletons. No patient escaped relapse after autologous stem cell transplantation, and brentuximab vedotin exposure varied. The V and J ends lost 4 bases and 5 bases respectively, with 12 bases between them. Germline loops: CDR1 SGHNT, CDR2 YYREEE (reference sequence). CDR3 length: 13 amino acids. The record originates from a study of PD-1 blockade in classical Hodgkin lymphoma. Study-wide results and limits: Complete responders started with a diversity level that resembled newly diagnosed patients at baseline.

The origin of this receptor is a human donor with classical Hodgkin lymphoma. This sequence joins TRBV5-4 and TRBJ2-5; no reliable D call. This material consisted of peripheral blood mononuclear cells (PBMCs), taken before the second cycle of nivolumab. The CDR3 coding sequence is TGTGCCAGCAGCCAGGAAACCACGGAGACCCAGTACTTC. Translated, it gives CASSQETTETQYF.